This TCR beta chain was retrieved from a study of shared clonotypes between healthy human individuals. Study-wide background: The plates for each donor numbered three CD4 naive, three CD4 memory, two CD8 naive and one CD8 memory.

As regards this clone: Its matching antigen is unknown.

Every donor, a Caucasian adult, lived in Nashville, Tennessee. Whole-study findings and limits: Generation probabilities were higher for clonotypes shared across all four sorted-subset donors than for unshared ones.

Researchers ran the assay at a deep level. The repertoire was sequenced with immunoSEQ multiplex PCR; TCRdb's copy has only in-frame clones and lacks some. The sample has about 1,500,000 clones, roughly 96% seen once. V shed 3 bases and J shed 4 bases, with 13 bases lying between them. This CDR3 is 15 amino acids long. Germline V CDR1 and CDR2: SGHNT, YENEEA. Sequencing used naive CD4+ T cells sorted from blood. Sample subset: CD45RA+ positively selected. The sequence derives from a young man in good health. The gene calls are TRBV11-3 and TRBJ2-1; no definite D call. This chain's CDR3 is CASSFLTGPYNEQFF. The CDR3 bases are TGTGCCAGCAGCTTTCTGACTGGACCTTACAATGAGCAGTTCTTC.